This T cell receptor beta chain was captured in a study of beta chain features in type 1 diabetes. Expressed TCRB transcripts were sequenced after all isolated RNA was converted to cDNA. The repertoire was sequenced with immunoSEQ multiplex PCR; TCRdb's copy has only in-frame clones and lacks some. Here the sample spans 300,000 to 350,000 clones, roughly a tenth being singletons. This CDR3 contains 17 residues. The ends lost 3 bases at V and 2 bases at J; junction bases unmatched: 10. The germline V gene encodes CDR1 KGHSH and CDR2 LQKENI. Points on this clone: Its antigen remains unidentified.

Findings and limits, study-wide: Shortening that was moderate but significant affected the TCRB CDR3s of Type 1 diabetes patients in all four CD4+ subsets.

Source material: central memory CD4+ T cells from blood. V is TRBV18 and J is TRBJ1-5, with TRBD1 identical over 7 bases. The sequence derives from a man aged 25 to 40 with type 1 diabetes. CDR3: CASSPGQAGNGNQPQHF. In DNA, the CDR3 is TGTGCCAGCTCACCTGGACAGGCAGGGAATGGCAATCAGCCCCAGCATTTT.